This TCR beta chain is from a study of control samples from healthy donors and cancer patients. Germline CDR1 and CDR2: LGHNA and YSLEER. V dropped 3 bases and J dropped 2; count of bases not matched to a gene: 9. The CDR3 sequence is 16 residues long. TCRdb's copy holds only in-frame clones and misses some; the assay was immunoSEQ multiplex PCR. The table records about 410,000 clones, approximately 92% of them present only once. The sample was PBMCs. This rearrangement joins TRBV4-3 to TRBJ1-1, with 7 positions matching TRBD1. The TCR sequence derives from a man aged 35 to 55 with head and neck cancer. The DNA for the CDR3 is TGCGCCAGCAGCCAGGCCCTGGGACAGCCTAACACTGAAGCTTTCTTT. This codes for CASSQALGQPNTEAFF.